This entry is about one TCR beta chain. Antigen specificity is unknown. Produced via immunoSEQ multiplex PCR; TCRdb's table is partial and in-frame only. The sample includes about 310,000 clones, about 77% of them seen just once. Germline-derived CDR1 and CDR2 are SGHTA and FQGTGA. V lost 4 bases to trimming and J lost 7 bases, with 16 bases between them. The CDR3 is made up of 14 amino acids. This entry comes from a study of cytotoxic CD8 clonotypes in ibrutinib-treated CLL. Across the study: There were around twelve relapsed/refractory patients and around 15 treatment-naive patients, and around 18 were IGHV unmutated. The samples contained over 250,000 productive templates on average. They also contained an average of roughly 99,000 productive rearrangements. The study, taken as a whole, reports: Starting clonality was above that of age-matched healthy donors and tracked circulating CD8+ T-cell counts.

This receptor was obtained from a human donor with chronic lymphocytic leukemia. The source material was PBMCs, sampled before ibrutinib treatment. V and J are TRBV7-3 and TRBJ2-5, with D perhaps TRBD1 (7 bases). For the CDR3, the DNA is TGTGCCAGCAGCTCCGGGACAGCCGGGGGGACCCAGTACTTC. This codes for CASSSGTAGGTQYF.